This TCR beta chain is drawn from a study of T cell repertoires in cytomegalovirus infection. Study results and caveats: There were HLA-C-restricted CMV-specific TCR beta clonotypes dominating the ex vivo response. Summed public TCR beta family frequency identified CMV carriers bearing the relevant HLA.

The V gene's germline CDR1 is DFQATT and CDR2 SNEGSKA (reference sequence). This CDR3 has 13 amino acids. Unmatched junction bases numbered 3, after V lost 2 bases and J lost 3 bases. A word on this clonotype: Its antigen is unidentified.

TCRdb itself ran the reads through MiXCR, one entry per CDR3 protein. The sample consists of under 850,000 distinct CDR3 sequences, roughly a third of them appearing once. The rearrangement links TRBV20-1 to TRBJ2-7; 8 bases map to TRBD2. Input material: PBMCs. This clonotype was obtained from a human donor in good health (CMV status not recorded). Some clones in this sample may be carry-over from other donors' samples. The CDR3 coding sequence is TGCAGTGCTAGATCGGGACTAGTCTACGAGCAGTACTTC. Translated, it gives CSARSGLVYEQYF.